These 25 T cell receptor beta chains came from one sample sequenced in a study of OX40 agonist ivuxolimab in advanced cancers. The protocol was immunoSEQ multiplex PCR, while the TCRdb copy is restricted to in-frame clones and leaves out a portion. The sample holds about 82,000 clones; around four fifths are singletons and the top ten take 0.7% to 0.9%. The source was CD4+ or CD8+ T cells sorted from blood, collected in a trial of the OX40 agonist ivuxolimab. Receptors were obtained from an adult with an advanced solid tumor such as melanoma, head and neck, liver or kidney cancer.

The V and J genes are TRBV5-4 and TRBJ2-3; possibly TRBD2 for D (6 bases). Looked up from germline, CDR1 is SGHNT and CDR2 is YYREEE (reference sequence). This CDR3 has 13 amino acids. The ends were cut back, 2 bases at V and 8 bases at J, with 12 bases in the middle. The CDR3 DNA sequence: TGTGCCAGCAGCTTAGAGGGACTGAGTACGCAGTATTTT. Protein sequence: CASSLEGLSTQYF.

Turning to this clone: Other DNA sequences in the same sample also yield this CDR3. The genes are TRBV2 and TRBJ2-5, with D uncertain. The germline CDR1 and CDR2 sequences are SNHLY and FYNNEI. The CDR3 is 11 residues long. V lost 2 bases to trimming and J lost 5 bases, with 3 bases between them. The CDR3 spells CASSELETQYF. The CDR3 DNA reads as TGTGCCAGCAGTGAACTGGAGACCCAGTACTTC.

This chain joins TRBV13 and TRBJ2-4, with D perhaps TRBD2 (6 bases). CDR3 length: 17 amino acids. V lost 5 bases and J lost 0, with 17 bases in between. CDR1 is PRHDT and CDR2 is FYEKMQ in the germline V gene (reference sequence). CDR3 loop: CASSPRTVGLAKNIQYF. The CDR3 DNA is TGTGCCAGCAGCCCAAGGACGGTGGGACTAGCCAAAAACATTCAGTACTTC.

The chain carries TRBV7-2 and TRBJ2-2; D is uncertain. The CDR3 contains 15 residues. The ends were cut back, 5 bases at V and 5 bases at J, with 15 bases in the middle. Germline V gene lookup returns CDR1 SGHTA and CDR2 FQGNSA. The DNA for the CDR3 is TGTGCCAGCAGCCCGGACCGGCCCGGGACCGGGGAGCTGTTTTTT. Its translation is CASSPDRPGTGELFF.

In its sample, this clone was seen once. The V and J genes are TRBV11-3 and TRBJ1-5; the D gene is possibly TRBD1 (5 bases). CDR3 length equals 16 residues. Germline assignment: CDR1 SGHNT and CDR2 YENEEA. The V gene lost 3 bases and the J gene lost 5 bases, with 17 bases spanning the gap. In DNA, the CDR3 is TGTGCCAGCAGCTTGATTCGCCAGGGCCCCGATCAGCCCCAGCATTTT. Its protein product is CASSLIRQGPDQPQHF.

The CDR3 sequence: CASGLVRGPFNEQFF. The CDR3 DNA sequence: TGTGCTAGTGGTTTGGTACGAGGGCCTTTCAATGAGCAGTTCTTC. This sequence joins TRBV12-5 and TRBJ2-1; a possible D gene is TRBD2 (5 bases). The V and J ends lost 0 bases and 6 bases respectively, with 12 bases between them. Per germline, CDR1 LGHNT and CDR2 FRNRAP. The CDR3 runs to 15 residues.

The chain is built from TRBV10-3 and TRBJ1-1; maybe TRBD1 (5 bases). Trimming shortened V by 2 bases and J by 7 bases, and 11 bases separated the two germline ends. The CDR3 consists of 13 residues. The germline V gene has CDR1 ENHRY and CDR2 SYGVKD. The CDR3 sequence is CAISENGGGEAFF. The CDR3 nucleotides read TGTGCCATCAGTGAGAATGGGGGAGGTGAAGCTTTCTTT.

In the case of this clone: A much larger clone sits a single nucleotide away, making a read error possible. CDR3 residues: CAWRGRGAIQPQHF. CDR3 DNA: TGTGCCTGGAGAGGGAGAGGGGCGATTCAGCCCCAGCATTTT. V usage is TRBV30 and J usage is TRBJ1-5, with a possible D match to TRBD1 (5 bases). Germline V lookup: CDR1 GTSNPN, CDR2 SVGIG (reference sequence). The CDR3 loop spans 14 amino acids. Trimming took off 3 bases at V and 6 bases at J, with 15 bases between the two ends.

The genes are TRBV30 and TRBJ1-5; possibly TRBD1 for D (6 bases). V gave up 4 bases and J gave up 6 bases, with 19 bases separating them. Germline CDR1 reads GTSNPN; CDR2 reads SVGIG (reference sequence). The CDR3 sequence is 15 residues long. CDR3 sequence reads: CAWTPKDRIGQPQHF. CDR3 DNA: TGTGCCTGGACCCCCAAGGACAGAATCGGTCAGCCCCAGCATTTT.

The chain links TRBV19 to TRBJ2-5; D is ambiguous. CDR1 and CDR2 (germline): LNHDA, SQIVND (reference sequence). Trimming removed 3 bases at V and 5 bases at J, with 13 bases between. This CDR3 has 14 amino acids. CDR3 amino acids: CASSIYPGLETQYF. The CDR3 nucleotides are TGTGCCAGTAGTATTTACCCAGGATTGGAGACCCAGTACTTC.

V is TRBV7-2 and J is TRBJ2-2; D is undetermined. The ends were cut back, 5 bases at V and 0 bases at J, with 7 bases in the middle. The germline CDR1 and CDR2 sequences are SGHTA and FQGNSA. The CDR3 is made up of 14 amino acids. This CDR3 reads CASSPPTNTGELFF. The CDR3 DNA reads TGTGCCAGCAGCCCCCCCACGAACACCGGGGAGCTGTTTTTT. The full variable domain, in which reference TRBV7-2 and TRBJ2-2 provide the parts outside the CDR3, is GAGVSQSPSNKVTEKGKDVELRCDPISGHTALYWYRQSLGQGLEFLIYFQGNSAPDKSGLPSDRFSAERTGGSVSTLTIQRTQQEDSAVYLCASSPPTNTGELFFGEGSRLTVL.

This clone was found a few times. The chain joins TRBV30 to TRBJ1-1; the match to TRBD1 covers 8 bases. The V gene end was trimmed by 2 bases and the J gene end by 4 bases; junction bases not matched to a gene: 6. Germline values: CDR1 GTSNPN, CDR2 SVGIG (reference sequence). The CDR3 runs 14 residues. As DNA, the CDR3 is TGTGCCTGGAGTACTGGACAGGGTCCCACTGAAGCTTTCTTT. It encodes CAWSTGQGPTEAFF.

A single count supports this clone. The rearrangement links TRBV27 to TRBJ2-2; D remains unclear. The length of the CDR3 is 12 residues. Trimming stripped 5 bases from V and 3 bases from J, with 4 bases between. The germline V gene has CDR1 MNHEY and CDR2 SMNVEV (reference sequence). The CDR3, as DNA: TGTGCCAGCAGTATCGACACCGGGGAGCTGTTTTTT. It yields the protein CASSIDTGELFF.

The chain carries TRBV5-4 and TRBJ2-5, with 10 bases that match TRBD1. The CDR3 runs 15 residues. Germline V lookup: CDR1 SGHNT, CDR2 YYREEE (reference sequence). The V gene end was trimmed by 3 bases and the J gene end by 11 bases; junction bases not matched to a gene: 13. CDR3 sequence (DNA): TGTGCCAGCAGCTGGGGGCGACAGGGGGCGTGGGAGCAGTACTTC. Translation gives CASSWGRQGAWEQYF.

The chain carries TRBV5-8 and TRBJ1-2; 8 bases align to TRBD1. J was trimmed by 3 bases and V by 4 bases; bases with no gene match: 8. Germline CDR1 and CDR2: SGHTS and YDEGEE. This CDR3 contains 15 residues. CDR3 protein: CASSAGQAGDYGYTF. The DNA of the CDR3 is TGTGCCAGCAGCGCGGGACAGGCCGGGGACTATGGCTACACCTTC.

The CDR3 loop is CASKGQDTGELFF. CDR3 DNA: TGTGCCAGTAAGGGACAGGACACCGGGGAGCTGTTTTTT. The chain combines TRBV19 with TRBJ2-2; 8 nucleotides align to TRBD1. The CDR3 totals 13 residues. V lost 7 bases, J lost 3 bases, and 1 base stayed unmatched. Germline V gene data show CDR1 as LNHDA and CDR2 as SQIVND (reference sequence).

The rearrangement uses TRBV7-3 and TRBJ2-2; D is perhaps TRBD1 or TRBD2 (5 bases each). Per germline, CDR1 SGHTA and CDR2 FQGTGA. This CDR3 is built from 15 residues. V was trimmed by 1 base and J by 7 bases, leaving 13 bases between them. Here the CDR3 DNA reads TGTGCCAGCAGCTTAAAGGGTGGGACCGGCGGGGAGCTGTTTTTT. It encodes CASSLKGGTGGELFF.

The chain is built from TRBV6-1 and TRBJ2-5; 7 bases map to TRBD1. CDR1 and CDR2 from the germline V gene are MNHNS and SASEGT. The CDR3 is 15 amino acids. The ends lost 1 base at V and 0 bases at J; junction bases unmatched: 2. The CDR3 sequence: CASSEGDRDQETQYF. The CDR3 DNA reads as TGTGCCAGCAGTGAAGGGGACAGAGACCAAGAGACCCAGTACTTC.

The chain employs TRBV5-1 and TRBJ1-2; D is ambiguous. V was trimmed by 0 bases and J by 6 bases, leaving 12 bases between them. The length of the CDR3 is 14 residues. CDR1 SGHRS and CDR2 YFSETQ come from the germline V gene. CDR3 sequence (DNA): TGCGCCAGCAGCTTGGGAACAGCGGCCAATGGCTACACCTTC. Its protein is CASSLGTAANGYTF.

This clone occurred a few times. V gene TRBV6-1 combines with J gene TRBJ1-6; the D gene is possibly TRBD1 (6 bases). V was shortened by 5 bases and J by 5 bases, with 10 bases between the two germline ends. The CDR3 consists of 14 residues. CDR1 and CDR2 from the germline V gene are MNHNS and SASEGT. CDR3 sequence: CASSTGLDNSPLHF. CDR3 in DNA: TGTGCCAGCAGTACAGGGCTGGATAATTCACCCCTCCACTTT.

The chain recombines TRBV30 with TRBJ1-1; D is perhaps TRBD1 (5 bases). CDR3 size: 13 residues. Germline values: CDR1 GTSNPN, CDR2 SVGIG (reference sequence). Trimming removed 4 bases from V and 10 bases from J, with 19 bases in between. DNA of the CDR3: TGTGCCTGGACCGCAGGGACTGACACCGGAGCTTTCTTT. It codes for CAWTAGTDTGAFF.

The chain has TRBV6-6 and TRBJ1-6; no clear D. V lost 3 bases and J lost 2, with 8 bases in between. CDR3 length: 15 residues. Germline V gene sequence: CDR1 MNHNY, CDR2 SVGAGI (reference sequence). The CDR3 sequence: CASSYRTAYNSPLHF. CDR3 sequence (DNA): TGTGCCAGCAGTTATCGTACAGCCTATAATTCACCCCTCCACTTT.

The genes are TRBV5-1 and TRBJ2-2; TRBD1 agrees at 8 bases. The trim removed 4 bases at V and 3 bases at J, leaving 2 bases unmatched. The CDR3 totals 14 residues. Germline V CDR1 and CDR2: SGHRS, YFSETQ. The CDR3 DNA is TGCGCCAGCAGCCTGACAGGGGACACCGGGGAGCTGTTTTTT. It yields the protein CASSLTGDTGELFF. The full variable domain, rest sourced from reference TRBV5-1 and TRBJ2-2, is KAGVTQTPRYLIKTRGQQVTLSCSPISGHRSVSWYQQTPGQGLQFLFEYFSETQRNKGNFPGRFSGRQFSNSRSEMNVSTLELGDSALYLCASSLTGDTGELFFGEGSRLTVL.

This sequence joins TRBV7-9 and TRBJ2-7, with D possibly being TRBD1 or TRBD2 (5 bases each). In germline, CDR1 is SEHNR, CDR2 FQNEAQ (reference sequence). CDR3 length: 15 residues. V gave up 4 bases and J gave up 2 bases, with 15 bases separating them. The CDR3 is CASSSGPGVTYEQYF. CDR3 nucleotide sequence: TGTGCCAGCAGCTCAGGGCCCGGGGTCACCTACGAGCAGTACTTC.

CDR3 in amino acids: CASRRTGTYEQYF. For the CDR3, the DNA is TGTGCTAGCCGCCGGACAGGGACCTACGAGCAGTACTTC. The chain links TRBV12-5 to TRBJ2-7, with 8 positions matching TRBD1. Germline V gives CDR1 LGHNT, CDR2 FRNRAP. The CDR3 is 13 amino acids. The ends lost 9 bases at V and 2 bases at J; junction bases unmatched: 6.